These T cell receptor beta chains were read from a single sample in a study of Graves' ophthalmopathy and Graves' hyperthyroidism. TCRdb re-analysed the multiplex PCR reads in MiXCR, keeping a single row per CDR3 protein. The table shows 500,000 to 700,000 distinct CDR3 sequences, with approximately 22% occurring only once. The sequencing input was peripheral blood. Receptor source: a woman between 18 and 29 years old with stable Graves' hyperthyroidism. Some clones in this sample may be carry-over from other donors' samples. Both conserved end residues are part of each CDR3. Each record gives: J gene, V gene, clone size, D gene, CDR3 DNA, CDR3 protein. A D gene is named only where the DNA matches it firmly. Expanded clones get a size class; other rows say once, few or many, or leave the size out.

J: TRBJ1-5; V: TRBV5-1; size: .; D: TRBD1; DNA: TGCGCCAGCAGCTTAAGGACAGGAGTTACCTTACCCGACAATCAGCCCCAGCATTTC; CDR3: CASSLRTGVTLPDNQPQHF
J: TRBJ1-1; V: TRBV20-1; size: many; D: TRBD1; DNA: TGCAGTGCGACAGGGAGTTGGACTGAAGCTTTCTTT; CDR3: CSATGSWTEAFF
J: TRBJ2-5; V: TRBV29-1; size: few; D: TRBD2; DNA: TGCAGCGTTGTCCCGCGGGGGGGCCTGCAAGAGACCCAGTACTTC; CDR3: CSVVPRGGLQETQYF
J: TRBJ1-1; V: TRBV5-1; size: many; D: .; DNA: TGCGCCAGCAGCTTGGCGGCAGATACTGGCGGCAACACTGAAGCTTTCTTT; CDR3: CASSLAADTGGNTEAFF
J: TRBJ1-1; V: TRBV3-1; size: few; D: .; DNA: TGTGCCAGCAGCCATCGGACGTGGGACACTGAAGCTTTCTTT; CDR3: CASSHRTWDTEAFF
J: TRBJ1-2; V: TRBV28; size: .; D: .; DNA: TGTGCCAGCAGTTTAATTGGCGCGGAAACCGCTCACGGCTACACCTTC; CDR3: CASSLIGAETAHGYTF
J: TRBJ1-2; V: TRBV24-1; size: many; D: TRBD1; DNA: TGTGCCACCAGTGATTTGCACACAGGGGGAGGCTACACCTTC; CDR3: CATSDLHTGGGYTF
J: TRBJ1-5; V: TRBV10-3; size: many; D: TRBD1; DNA: TGTGCCACCGAACAGGGGTCCCAAGGCAATCAGCCCCAGCATTTT; CDR3: CATEQGSQGNQPQHF
J: TRBJ2-2; V: TRBV10-3; size: few; D: TRBD1; DNA: TGTGCCATCAGTGAGTCGAAGGTTCCAGGGGGCGGATCCGGGACCGGGGAGCTGTTTTTT; CDR3: CAISESKVPGGGSGTGELFF
J: TRBJ1-1; V: TRBV20-1; size: many; D: .; DNA: TGCAGTGCTAGAACAGAGAACACTGAAGCTTTCTTT; CDR3: CSARTENTEAFF
J: TRBJ2-7; V: TRBV28; size: .; D: .; DNA: TGTGCCAGCAGTCCACTACCTGGGACAAGGCAGTACTTC; CDR3: CASSPLPGTRQYF
J: TRBJ2-7; V: TRBV7-2; size: once; D: .; DNA: TGTGCCAGCAACGGACCGGGACGACGCTACGAGCAGTACTTC; CDR3: CASNGPGRRYEQYF
J: TRBJ2-7; V: TRBV7-2; size: once; D: .; DNA: TGCGCCAGCAGCCCCCGGGGCAGCTCCTACGAGGAGTACTTC; CDR3: CASSPRGSSYEEYF
J: TRBJ1-3; V: TRBV20-1; size: .; D: .; DNA: TGCAGTGCTCTAGACTTGAGCTCTGGAAACACCATATATTTT; CDR3: CSALDLSSGNTIYF
J: TRBJ2-5; V: TRBV29-1; size: many; D: .; DNA: TGCAGCGTCCGGGGGCGGGGACAGACCCAGTACTTC; CDR3: CSVRGRGQTQYF
J: TRBJ2-5; V: TRBV7-8; size: .; D: .; DNA: TGTGCCAGCAGCTTAGTAACTATGGGGAAGACCCAGTACTTC; CDR3: CASSLVTMGKTQYF
J: TRBJ2-7; V: TRBV25-1; size: .; D: .; DNA: TGTGCCAGCAGTGAGGCAGGGAAAGGCTACGAGCAGTACTTC; CDR3: CASSEAGKGYEQYF
J: TRBJ1-5; V: TRBV28; size: few; D: .; DNA: TGTGCCAGCACGACCAGGGCAAGCAATCAGCCCCAGCATTTT; CDR3: CASTTRASNQPQHF
J: TRBJ1-6; V: TRBV20-1; size: many; D: TRBD1; DNA: TGCAGTGCTTCATATCAGGGGGACTATAATTCACCCCTCCACTTT; CDR3: CSASYQGDYNSPLHF
J: TRBJ1-1; V: TRBV19; size: many; D: .; DNA: TGTGCCAGTAGTATAGATCCCGGCACTGAAGCTTTCTTT; CDR3: CASSIDPGTEAFF
J: TRBJ2-7; V: TRBV12-3/TRBV12-4; size: .; D: TRBD1; DNA: TGTGCCAGCAGGCCGACAGGGTCTCCCTCGTACGAGCAGTACTTC; CDR3: CASRPTGSPSYEQYF
J: TRBJ1-5; V: TRBV12-3/TRBV12-4; size: .; D: .; DNA: TGTGCCAGCAGTTTCTCCCCACCCCCTGGGGCCCAGCATTTT; CDR3: CASSFSPPPGAQHF
J: TRBJ2-7; V: TRBV12-5; size: many; D: TRBD2; DNA: TGTGCTAGTGGCTCCGGGGGGTTCTCCTACGAGCAGTACTTC; CDR3: CASGSGGFSYEQYF
J: TRBJ2-5; V: TRBV11-3; size: few; D: TRBD2; DNA: TGTGCCAGCAGCCCAGGACTAGCGGGGGCAGAGACCAAGTACTTC; CDR3: CASSPGLAGAETKYF
J: TRBJ2-7; V: TRBV11-2; size: many; D: .; DNA: TGTGCCAGCAGCCCGGCTAACACAAACTACGAGCAGTACTTC; CDR3: CASSPANTNYEQYF
J: TRBJ2-7; V: TRBV7-2; size: .; D: .; DNA: TGTGCCAGCAGCTTAGAAAACACCGACTACGAGCAGTACTTC; CDR3: CASSLENTDYEQYF
J: TRBJ1-2; V: TRBV6-2/TRBV6-3; size: many; D: .; DNA: TGTGCCAGCAGTTACGGTGGGACCACTCTCTCTGGCTACACCTTC; CDR3: CASSYGGTTLSGYTF
J: TRBJ1-2; V: TRBV28; size: .; D: .; DNA: TGTGCCAGCAGTTTAGAGGCAGGGACCGACTATGGCTACACCTTC; CDR3: CASSLEAGTDYGYTF
J: TRBJ2-2; V: TRBV6-1; size: .; D: .; DNA: TGTGCCAGCAGCATCGACGACAGAAACACCGGGGAGCTGTTTTTT; CDR3: CASSIDDRNTGELFF
J: TRBJ1-6; V: TRBV24-1; size: .; D: .; DNA: TGTGCCACCAGTGATTGTGCCCGCTCGGTTCATGCCCCCCAGGGACTGATTAATTCACCCCTCCACTTT; CDR3: CATSDCARSVHAPQGLINSPLHF